The 2 T cell receptor beta chains below were found in one sample sequenced in a study of blood T cells in healthy people across ages. Sample-barcoded 5' priming and a J-beta primer mix drove a second PCR of about 6 to 11 cycles. TCRdb recomputed calls from the 5' RACE reads with MiXCR, one row per CDR3 protein. Altogether more than 1,000,000 distinct CDR3 sequences are present, 25% being singletons, with the ten largest covering around 0.75%. These same data were also listed under a study on T cells of mothers and their children.

Material: blood. The receptors shown here come from a girl aged 2 to 9 in good health.

The table lists this clonotype with a few counts. The chain combines TRBV28 with TRBJ2-5, with a weak D call TRBD1 (6 bases). The CDR3 is made up of 11 amino acids. V lost 8 bases and J 8 bases, leaving 12 bases between the germline ends. Per germline, CDR1 MDHEN and CDR2 SYDVKM. This chain's CDR3 is CASGGRATQYF. CDR3 nucleotide sequence: TGTGCCAGCGGGGGCCGGGCAACCCAGTACTTC.

The rearrangement links TRBV12-3 or TRBV12-4 to TRBJ2-5, with D possibly TRBD1 on 6 matching bases. With the DNA end fitting TRBJ2-7 better, the J assignment may be wrong. The CDR3 loop spans 15 amino acids. The CDR3 is CASSYGQGYEGEQYF. In DNA form, the CDR3 reads TGTGCCAGCAGTTACGGGCAGGGGTACGAGGGCGAGCAGTACTTC.